This record concerns one T cell receptor (beta chain) sequence. This clone's antigen is unknown. No base qualities exist here, and no much larger clone lies one base off it. Donors were healthy HIV-negative adults with no recently reported acute infections or vaccinations. Every donor was a Caucasian adult residing in Nashville, Tennessee, USA. For unsorted samples, tens of millions of PBMCs were counted, and genomic DNA was extracted using the QIAamp DNA Blood Mini kit. Blood was obtained by leukapheresis, after which PBMCs were separated by Ficoll-Histopaque density gradient centrifugation and cryopreserved in liquid nitrogen vapor phase. Using the deep immunoSEQ assay, multiplex PCR amplified TCR CDR3 regions from genomic DNA. Extracted genomic DNA from each cell subset was distributed evenly across all wells of several immunoSEQ 96-well plates, and each plate was treated as a replicate. For unsorted PBMC, around 290 ng of genomic DNA, equivalent to around 30,000 T cell genomes, went into each replicate PCR. Ten immunoSEQ deep assay plates were used to sequence the unsorted PBMC genomic DNA. Purified libraries were measured with a Qubit 3.0 fluorometer, size-checked on a Bioanalyzer 2100, and measured again with the KAPA Library Quantification kit. Every immunoSEQ 96-well plate was sequenced on a dedicated single-read 150-cycle Illumina NextSeq 550 flow cell. Per the original workflow: Because only junctional sequences without quality scores were contained in the immunoSEQ output, filtering matching that applied to full-length reads could not be performed. Sequences were annotated with PyIR, a Python wrapper for IgBLAST v1.9, using IMGT germline references to assign V/J genes and CDR3. Reads were filtered out if the reads had weak V/J assignments (E-value above 1e-6), no CDR3, stop codons, out-of-frame junctions, or ambiguous translated residues. V3J clonotypes were defined as sequences sharing the same inferred V gene, J gene, and CDR3 amino acid sequence. To compute the percentage overlap between repertoires, the number of shared unique clonotypes was divided by the size of the smaller repertoire. Three approaches were used to assess repertoire richness: RTK rarefaction, the Chao1 estimator, and Recon v2.1 estimates of unobserved clonotypes. Drawn from immuneACCESS, this table holds only the in-frame rearrangements with V and J called that TCRdb kept. Clones are partly lost; checked studies trace under half to an unresolved V gene and leave the rest unexplained. The V and J calls and clone size are taken from that table; D and trimming were inferred from the DNA. The sample table shows approximately 470,000 clones, and 70% to 80% are seen once. Of the sample, approximately 12% falls within the top ten clones.

These data come from a study of shared clonotypes between healthy human individuals (dated by TCRdb to the early 2020s). A note on the overall study: Three men and a couple of women, aged 18 to 49 years, made up the cohort. Blood TCR repertoires of roughly 5 healthy adults were deeply sequenced to estimate repertoire size and the extent of clonotype sharing between individuals. To increase sequencing depth and limit assay-specific biases, TCR repertoire library preparation and sequencing were carried out by different laboratories using diverse techniques. Between about 0.9 and 8.9 billion PBMCs per donor were obtained by leukapheresis. Broader findings and caveats from the paper: Only blood was sampled, and tissue TCR repertoires likely differ from those in blood. Pairwise subsampling led to the expectation that sequencing depth would affect the degree of clonotype sharing among donors. The small number of donors limited the genetic and exposure-history diversity represented.

V and J are trimmed by 5 bases and 5 bases, and the gene matches miss 13 bases of the junction. Inclusive of the bounding cysteine and phenylalanine, the CDR3 is 16 residues long. The kept DNA is CDR3 alone, 48 bases in frame from the first base. Per the germline V gene, MDHEN is the CDR1 and SYDVKM is the CDR2. Sequenced: PBMCs. The TCR was taken from a woman in her forties in good health. Some clones in this sample may be carry-over from other donors' samples. The chain employs TRBV28 and TRBJ2-7, with TRBD1 matching 9 junction bases. CDR3 region: CASSTVGTGSTDEQYF. The DNA is as follows: TGTGCCAGCAGTACAGTGGGGACAGGGTCAACGGACGAGCAGTACTTC.